The 5 T cell receptor beta chains listed next were all sequenced from one sample in a study of T-cell memory formation after mild COVID-19. TCRdb itself ran the 5' RACE reads through MiXCR, one entry per CDR3 protein. Of a few hundred thousand distinct CDR3 sequences listed, 25% to 30% are singletons. The sequencing input was PBMCs or a T cell subset sorted from them (not recorded which). These receptor sequences come from an adult woman who had mild COVID-19 (a few samples of this study predate the infection). Cell type and time point are not known.

The genes are TRBV7-6 and TRBJ2-3, with D unclear. The CDR3 sequence is 13 residues long. Germline V CDR1 and CDR2: SGHVS, FNYEAQ. The V gene lost 5 bases and the J gene lost 9 bases, with 15 bases spanning the gap. CDR3 protein: CASSLWSAETQYF. CDR3 DNA sequence: TGTGCCAGCAGCCTATGGTCCGCGGAGACGCAGTATTTT.

V usage is TRBV5-1 and J usage is TRBJ2-5; 9 bases map to TRBD2. From germline, CDR1 is SGHRS and CDR2 YFSETQ. This CDR3 contains 16 residues. Trimming removed 1 base from V and 3 bases from J; junction bases left unmatched: 7. CDR3 residues: CASSLLGGLAKETQYF. CDR3 nucleotide sequence: TGCGCCAGCAGCTTGCTTGGGGGACTAGCTAAAGAGACCCAGTACTTC.

This sequence joins TRBV2 and TRBJ1-2, with D uncertain. The CDR3 is 12 residues long. Germline V gene sequence: CDR1 SNHLY, CDR2 FYNNEI. Between the trimmed V and J ends, which lost 4 bases and 0 bases, there was a span of 3 bases. CDR3 sequence: CASSAANYGYTF. In DNA, the CDR3 is TGTGCCAGCAGTGCAGCTAACTATGGCTACACCTTC.

The chain joins TRBV7-6 to TRBJ2-1, with D perhaps matching TRBD1 or TRBD2 (5 bases each). V gave up 5 bases and J gave up 7 bases, with 18 bases separating them. The germline CDR1 and CDR2 sequences are SGHVS and FNYEAQ. CDR3 length: 15 amino acids. The CDR3 nucleotides are TGTGCCAGCAGCCCAGAGGGGCCTTCTTTGAATGAGCAGTTCTTC. It encodes CASSPEGPSLNEQFF.

This clonotype was observed a handful of times. The V call is TRBV12-3 or TRBV12-4, the J call TRBJ2-7, with TRBD1 matching 7 bases. The CDR3 contains 14 residues. Trimming removed 4 bases from V and 6 bases from J; junction bases left unmatched: 9. For the CDR3, the DNA is TGTGCCAGCAGTTGGGGACAGCCTCCGGGCGAGCAGTACTTC. Its translation is CASSWGQPPGEQYF.